The subject of this entry is one TCR beta chain. Its specificity is not known. The data are from a study of identical twins. Findings and caveats of the study: A lower insertion count was a feature of abundant cord blood beta clonotypes, with no such feature in memory repertoires. Monozygotic twins shared more out-of-frame TCR alpha than recombination models predicted.

TCRdb reprocessed the 5' RACE reads via MiXCR and lists one record per CDR3 protein. This repertoire shows 650,000 to 800,000 distinct CDR3 sequences, 8.5% to 9% found once; its top ten account for 0.8% to 1%. The same data also contributed to another study, on yellow fever vaccine responses in identical twins. According to that study: Reportedly, the response of twins' T cells to the vaccine seemed partly convergent, partly personalized.

The source material was PBMCs. This clonotype was sampled from a woman aged 18-29 years in good health.

CDR3 region: CASSLIGLPNYEQYF. CDR3 nucleotides: TGCGCCAGCAGCTTAATTGGGCTTCCTAACTACGAGCAGTACTTC. The gene calls are TRBV5-1 and TRBJ2-7, with unresolved D. Germline loops: CDR1 SGHRS, CDR2 YFSETQ. CDR3 length equals 15 residues. V was clipped by 2 bases and J by 3 bases, with 15 bases between them.